The present T cell receptor beta chain was sequenced within a study of T cells in localized non-small cell lung cancer (dated by TCRdb to between 2020 and 2021). With respect to the entire study: T cell repertoires of 236 early-stage NSCLC patients were analyzed, with tumors being compared against uninvolved tumor-adjacent lungs. All 240 or so NSCLC patients in the cohort were treatment-naive and had localized lung tumors that were resected. The mean age of the NSCLC patients was about 62 years, with 130 or so men and about a hundred women.

TCR beta CDR3 regions were sequenced from DNA using the immunoSEQ Assay. For the original study's pipeline: T cell density was computed as TCR beta template counts normalized to usable DNA estimated by amplifying housekeeping genes. Richness was estimated using the preseqR package, with extrapolation to 400,000 templates for PBMC samples and to 120,000 templates for tissue samples. Clonality was calculated as one minus Pielou's evenness. Tissue-enriched TCRs were identified by differential abundance testing using productive amino-acid clonotypes, minimum total count 5 and alpha 0.1. The Jaccard Index and the Morisita Overlap Index were used to measure repertoire overlap between compartments. TCR beta CDR3s were clustered by GLIPH together with public tetramer-defined viral CDR3s, and at least three viral sequences plus V-gene enrichment were required for viral motifs. TCRdb took over this immuneACCESS table, retaining in-frame rearrangements with V and J assigned. Such tables are incomplete; in checked studies, under half of the missing clones stem from an unresolved V gene, and the remainder is unexplained. V and J calls and clone size come straight from that table; D and trimming were deduced from the DNA. The sample table lists roughly 2,900 clones, 35% to 40% of them with a count of one. Of the sample, around 20% is held by the ten largest clones.

Broad study findings and their caveats: Uninvolved tumor-adjacent lung showed the highest T cell clonality, higher than tumor, which suggests more focused antigenic responses in the uninvolved tumor-adjacent lung. Because of the exploratory design, TCR variables were selected using unadjusted p-values without false-discovery rate correction. Because multi-region sequencing of the tumors was not done, intratumor heterogeneity could not be ruled out. Higher blood T cell density associated with longer overall survival, while higher adjacent-lung clonality associated with shorter survival. Of the top 100 tumor clones, a median of roughly 60 were detected in paired uninvolved adjacent lung; under 35 were also among that lung's top 100.

A note on this clone: The antigen this receptor binds is unknown. No clone much larger than this one lies a single base away; base qualities are absent.

Germline trimming: 10 bases from V, 0 bases from J; junction bases outside gene matches: 5. The CDR3 contains 14 residues, cysteine and phenylalanine counted. Just CDR3 DNA is preserved here, 42 bases in frame from base 1. CDR1 and CDR2 (MDHEN, SYDVKM) derive from the germline V gene. At diagnosis, tumor, uninvolved tumor-adjacent lung and peripheral blood were collected and then preserved as a mix of FFPE and fresh-frozen material. Specimen: lung tumor tissue, collected before any cancer treatment. The TCR originated in a male donor older than 55 with stage I squamous cell lung carcinoma. The rearrangement joined TRBV28 to TRBJ2-7; 11 bases in the junction line up with TRBD2. The sequenced DNA is TGTGCCACCGTTACTAGCGGGGGCTCCTACGAGCAGTACTTC. It encodes CATVTSGGSYEQYF. With the rest looked up from the reference TRBV28 and TRBJ2-7 genes rather than sequenced, the full variable domain is DVKVTQSSRYLVKRTGEKVFLECVQDMDHENMFWYRQDPGLGLRLIYFSYDVKMKEKGDIPEGYSVSREKKERFSLILESASTNQTSMYLCATVTSGGSYEQYFGPGTRLTVT.